This TCR beta chain was recorded in a study of response to subunit inactivated influenza vaccine. About this clonotype itself: Its antigen is not identified.

MiXCR, run by TCRdb on the RT-PCR reads, gives a single entry per CDR3 protein. The profile shows about 520,000 distinct CDR3 sequences, approximately 7.2% of them singletons. Findings and caveats of the study: Every seasonal influenza vaccination brings in few new T cells, the authors suggested.

The CDR3 sequence is 16 residues long. Germline V gene sequence: CDR1 SGHAT, CDR2 FQNNGV. V lost 5 bases, J lost 1 base, and 9 bases stayed unmatched. This sample comprised PBMCs from blood, obtained about 24 months after vaccination. The clonotype was recovered from a man between 50 and 75 years old who received an inactivated influenza vaccine. The V gene is TRBV11-2, the J gene TRBJ2-7; TRBD1 matches at 9 bases. CDR3 nucleotides: TGTGCCAGCAGCACAGGGGGCTTTGGGGAATCCTACGAGCAGTACTTC. This sequence encodes CASSTGGFGESYEQYF.